Below, 10 T cell receptor beta chains from the same sample are listed, as sequenced in a study of CD8+CD57+ T cells in acquired aplastic anemia. Those patients picked for sequencing had displayed CD8+CD57+ cell expansion on flow cytometry. TCR beta VDJ and CDR3 profiles were obtained from a genomic DNA template. Via MiXCR, TCRdb re-called the reads, giving one row per CDR3 protein. This sample has 160,000 or so distinct CDR3 sequences; around 43% occur once, and the top ten carry about 2.9%. Sequenced input: sorted CD4+, CD8+, or CD8+CD57+ T cells (not recorded which) from PBMCs. The source of these receptors is a human donor with aplastic anemia.

Points on this clonotype: A read error may explain this, as a much larger clone is one base away. This chain joins TRBV20-1 and TRBJ2-5; D might be TRBD2 (6 bases). Germline CDR1 DFQATT, CDR2 SNEGSKA (reference sequence). There are 14 residues in the CDR3. The CDR3 nucleotides are TGCAGTGCTAGTACGGGAGAAGCTGGGGAGACCCGGTACTTC. This sequence encodes CSASTGEAGETRYF.

A few counts support this clonotype. The chain carries TRBV11-3 and TRBJ1-2, with 9 bases matching TRBD1. Germline CDR1 and CDR2: SGHNT and YENEEA. This CDR3 comprises 15 residues. The trim removed 5 bases at V and 7 bases at J, leaving 11 bases unmatched. CDR3 sequence: CASSPPTGTGFGYTF. DNA for the CDR3: TGTGCCAGCAGCCCTCCCACCGGGACAGGGTTTGGCTACACCTTC.

This clonotype was found many times. This chain uses TRBV19 with TRBJ1-4; D is unresolved. Per the germline V gene, CDR1 is LNHDA and CDR2 is SQIVND (reference sequence). This CDR3 is 11 amino acids long. V was cut by 6 bases and J by 8 bases, with 7 bases left in between. The DNA for the CDR3 is TGTGCCAGTAGGACCGGAGAAAAACTGTTTTTT. Protein sequence: CASRTGEKLFF.

In this sample, this clonotype turned up many times. This chain connects TRBV5-8 to TRBJ1-5; D unclear. Germline V gives CDR1 SGHTS, CDR2 YDEGEE. Trimming pared 2 bases from V and 4 bases from J, leaving 10 bases between. This CDR3 has 14 residues. This CDR3 is CASSLGLGNQPQHF. The CDR3 nucleotides are TGTGCCAGCAGCTTAGGGCTCGGGAATCAGCCCCAGCATTTT.

The genes are TRBV19 and TRBJ2-7; tentative D call: TRBD1 (6 bases). The CDR3 length is 12 residues. The V gene's germline CDR1 is LNHDA and CDR2 SQIVND (reference sequence). Between the trimmed V and J ends, which lost 4 bases and 5 bases, there was a span of 9 bases. Here the CDR3 reads CASSTRQDEQYF. CDR3 DNA: TGTGCCAGTAGTACCAGACAGGACGAGCAGTACTTC.

This clonotype was detected only a few times. The rearrangement uses TRBV15 and TRBJ1-1, with D perhaps matching TRBD1 (5 bases). V was shortened by 3 bases and J by 6 bases, with 11 bases between the two germline ends. CDR1 is LNHNV and CDR2 is YYDKDF in the germline V gene (reference sequence). The CDR3 contains 13 residues. CDR3 sequence reads: CATSSTGYPEAFF. The CDR3 nucleotides read TGTGCCACCAGCAGTACAGGATACCCTGAAGCTTTCTTT.

As concerns this clonotype: A junction end diverges from the germline sequence, so it may reflect a read error. The V gene is TRBV2, the J gene TRBJ1-4, with D unresolved. The CDR3 sequence is 13 residues long. Germline V gene lookup returns CDR1 SNHLY and CDR2 FYNNEI. The DNA of the CDR3 is TGCGCCAGCGGTGTATACGGTAATGAAAAACTGTTTTTT. Its translation is CASGVYGNEKLFF.

As for this clonotype: Being one base from a much bigger clone, this may be a read error. This sequence joins TRBV30 and TRBJ2-7; D is perhaps TRBD2 (6 bases). The CDR3 runs to 14 residues. V was pared by 0 bases and J by 2 bases, with 11 bases between. Looked up from germline, CDR1 is GTSNPN and CDR2 is SVGIG (reference sequence). The CDR3: CAWSVGGSTYEQYV. DNA of the CDR3: TGTGCCTGGAGTGTAGGAGGGAGCACCTACGAGCAGTACGTC.

For this clonotype: One end of the junction fails to match germline, which may point to a read error. The chain couples TRBV4-2 to TRBJ1-3, with D perhaps TRBD1 (5 bases). There are 18 residues in the CDR3. CDR1 is LGHNA, CDR2 YNFKEQ, per germline. CDR3 in amino acids: CANSQWGGAASSGNTIYF. In DNA, the CDR3 is TGTGCCAACAGCCAATGGGGCGGAGCCGCGAGCTCTGGAAACACCATATATTTT.

A word on this clonotype: This may arise from a read error, as a much more abundant clone is one base away. The chain joins TRBV10-3 to TRBJ2-1; D gene ambiguous. The CDR3 runs to 12 residues. Germline V gene sequence: CDR1 ENHRY, CDR2 SYGVKD. V lost 10 bases, J lost 8 bases, and 15 bases lay in between. The CDR3, as DNA: TGTGCCAACAGCCAATTTATCGATGAGCAGTTCTTC. This gives the protein CANSQFIDEQFF.